Below, 22 T cell receptor beta chains from the same sample are listed, as sequenced in a study of blood T cell repertoires in COVID-19. Sequenced by immunoSEQ multiplex PCR; TCRdb stores in-frame clones only, minus some. The table lists 200,000 to 250,000 clones, 82% of them singletons. The source material was PBMCs or T cells enriched from blood (not recorded which). The receptor source for this set is a woman in her fifties or sixties who had recovered from COVID-19.

J is TRBJ2-1 and V is TRBV7-7; D remains unclear. The CDR3 runs to 13 residues. Germline-derived CDR1 and CDR2 are SSHAT and FNYEAQ (reference sequence). V was trimmed by 5 bases and J by 5 bases, leaving 10 bases between them. The CDR3 region is CASSIGLDNEQFF. For the CDR3, the DNA is TGTGCCAGCAGCATAGGGTTAGACAATGAGCAGTTCTTC. Based on the CDR3 plus reference TRBV7-7 and TRBJ2-1, the full variable domain is GAGVSQSPRYKVTKRGQDVTLRCDPISSHATLYWYQQALGQGPEFLTYFNYEAQPDKSGLPSDRFSAERPEGSISTLTIQRTEQRDSAMYRCASSIGLDNEQFFGPGTRLTVL.

The chain recombines TRBV29-1 with TRBJ2-1, with TRBD2 as a possible D gene (7 bases). The CDR3 totals 12 residues. Germline values: CDR1 SQVTM, CDR2 ANQGSEA. V gave up 4 bases and J gave up 8 bases, with 12 bases separating them. As DNA, the CDR3 is TGCAGCGTTGGGGGCGGGGGCGATGAGCAGTTCTTC. Its protein product is CSVGGGGDEQFF.

This clone was found once. The chain employs TRBV6-5 and TRBJ1-5, with D maybe TRBD1 (6 bases). The CDR3 length is 15 residues. Between the trimmed V and J ends, which lost 0 bases and 3 bases, there was a span of 9 bases. Germline-derived CDR1 and CDR2 are MNHEY and SVGAGI. The CDR3 region is CASSYSHRDNQPQHF. The CDR3 DNA is TGTGCCAGCAGTTACTCCCACAGGGACAATCAGCCCCAGCATTTT.

The rearrangement uses TRBV11-2 and TRBJ1-2; D uncertain. The CDR3 loop spans 16 amino acids. Germline V gene data show CDR1 as SGHAT and CDR2 as FQNNGV. V lost 5 bases and J lost 3, with 19 bases in between. The CDR3 here is CASSAPQAGKDYGYTF. DNA for the CDR3: TGTGCCAGCAGCGCACCCCAGGCGGGGAAGGACTATGGCTACACCTTC.

The V call is TRBV10-3, the J call TRBJ1-1; D gene unclear. Trimming removed 10 bases at V and 7 bases at J, with 19 bases between. Germline V gives CDR1 ENHRY, CDR2 SYGVKD. The length of the CDR3 is 13 residues. The CDR3 DNA is TGTGCCACCCAAACGCTCTCCGGTTTTGAAGCTTTCTTT. Translation: CATQTLSGFEAFF.

This sequence joins TRBV6-5 and TRBJ2-2; a weak D match, TRBD1 (6 bases). From germline, CDR1 is MNHEY and CDR2 SVGAGI. V dropped 5 bases and J dropped 2 bases, with 9 bases sitting between them. The CDR3 is 14 residues long. CDR3 coding DNA: TGTGCCAGCAGTCAGGGGATAAACACCGGGGAGCTGTTTTTT. This codes for CASSQGINTGELFF.

The sample holds a few counts of this clone. This chain links TRBV7-9 with TRBJ1-3; a weak D match, TRBD1 (6 bases). This CDR3 is 14 amino acids long. Between the trimmed V and J ends, which lost 0 bases and 4 bases, there was a span of 7 bases. Per germline, CDR1 SEHNR and CDR2 FQNEAQ (reference sequence). The CDR3 sequence: CASSLAGHGNTIYF. CDR3 nucleotide sequence: TGTGCCAGCAGCTTAGCGGGACACGGAAACACCATATATTTT. Complete variable domain (other parts from reference TRBV7-9 and TRBJ1-3): DTGVSQNPRHKITKRGQNVTFRCDPISEHNRLYWYRQTLGQGPEFLTYFQNEAQLEKSRLLSDRFSAERPKGSFSTLEIQRTEQGDSAMYLCASSLAGHGNTIYFGEGSWLTVV.

The chain uses TRBV19 and TRBJ2-6; unclear D gene. The length of the CDR3 is 13 residues. V lost 8 bases and J 2 bases, leaving 7 bases between the germline ends. CDR1 and CDR2 from the germline V gene are LNHDA and SQIVND (reference sequence). CDR3 region: CASQVAGANVLTF. The DNA for the CDR3 is TGTGCCAGTCAGGTAGCTGGGGCCAACGTCCTGACTTTC.

The chain couples TRBV7-2 to TRBJ2-5; 10 bases map to TRBD2. The CDR3 has 13 residues. With V trimmed by 6 bases and J by 4 bases, 2 bases remained unmatched. Germline-derived CDR1 and CDR2 are SGHTA and FQGNSA. The CDR3 sequence is CASRRLAGETQYF. In nucleotides, the CDR3 is TGTGCCAGCAGGAGACTAGCGGGAGAGACCCAGTACTTC.

For the CDR3, the DNA is TGTGCCAGCAGCCAAGATTGGCGGGGGCCCGGCACAGATACGCAGTATTTT. Residues: CASSQDWRGPGTDTQYF. The chain carries TRBV4-2 and TRBJ2-3, with a tentative D call TRBD2 (7 bases). This CDR3 has 17 amino acids. The germline V gene has CDR1 LGHNA and CDR2 YNFKEQ. Trimming cost V 0 bases and J 1 base, with 14 bases left between them.

The chain has TRBV5-8 and TRBJ2-5; 10 bases are shared with TRBD1. From germline, CDR1 is SGHTS and CDR2 YDEGEE. Unmatched junction bases numbered 3, after V lost 3 bases and J lost 4 bases. The CDR3 contains 14 residues. The CDR3: CASSWDRGRETQYF. CDR3 bases: TGTGCCAGCAGCTGGGACAGGGGAAGAGAGACCCAGTACTTC. The variable domain in full, with the rest retrieved from reference TRBV5-8 and TRBJ2-5, is EAGVTQSPTHLIKTRGQQATLRCSPISGHTSVYWYQQALGLGLQFLLWYDEGEERNRGNFPPRFSGRQFPNYSSELNVNALELEDSALYLCASSWDRGRETQYFGPGTRLLVL.

The chain combines TRBV6-4 with TRBJ2-3; 7 positions match TRBD2. J was trimmed by 0 bases and V by 3 bases; bases with no gene match: 12. This CDR3 is built from 18 residues. Germline V gene sequence: CDR1 MRHNA, CDR2 SNTAGT. DNA of the CDR3: TGTGCCAGCAGTGAAGTTAGCGGGCCTGTCACTAGCACAGATACGCAGTATTTT. Its protein is CASSEVSGPVTSTDTQYF.

The V and J genes are TRBV4-1 and TRBJ2-2; D may be TRBD2 (7 bases). Germline assignment: CDR1 MGHRA and CDR2 YSYEKL. Trimming took 3 bases from V and 5 from J, leaving 19 bases between them. The CDR3 sequence is 17 residues long. CDR3 sequence (DNA): TGCGCCAGCAGCCACCTCCTTGGGGGGGCGAGGACCGGGGAGCTGTTTTTT. It yields the protein CASSHLLGGARTGELFF.

The chain has TRBV10-3 and TRBJ2-3; D is possibly TRBD2 (6 bases). Trimming stripped 4 bases from V and 0 bases from J, with 11 bases between. The CDR3 totals 15 residues. Germline lookup yields CDR1 ENHRY and CDR2 SYGVKD. The CDR3 nucleotides are TGTGCCATCAGTGGGGCGGGGACTAGCACAGATACGCAGTATTTT. The encoded protein is CAISGAGTSTDTQYF.

J is TRBJ1-1 and V is TRBV7-9; D uncertain. The CDR3 has 15 amino acids. Trimming stripped 5 bases from V and 0 bases from J, with 13 bases between. Germline V gene sequence: CDR1 SEHNR, CDR2 FQNEAQ (reference sequence). The DNA of the CDR3 is TGTGCCAGCAGCCCCCGGAGCTTTATGAACACTGAAGCTTTCTTT. Encoded protein: CASSPRSFMNTEAFF.

This clone was seen once. The genes are TRBV13 and TRBJ2-7; TRBD1 matches 9 bases. CDR1 and CDR2 from the germline V gene are PRHDT and FYEKMQ (reference sequence). V lost 5 bases, J lost 3 bases, and 11 bases stayed unmatched. The CDR3 has 16 residues. DNA for the CDR3: TGTGCCAGCAGCCCATACCGACCGGGACAGGGCTACGAGCAGTACTTC. Its protein is CASSPYRPGQGYEQYF.

The J gene is TRBJ2-1, the V gene TRBV4-2; 11 nucleotides agree with TRBD2. Per germline, CDR1 LGHNA and CDR2 YNFKEQ. Losses at the gene ends were 0 bases for V and 5 bases for J; bases not matched to a gene: 12. This CDR3 is 19 amino acids long. CDR3 region: CASSQDQVSGGAGDNEQFF. In nucleotides, the CDR3 is TGTGCCAGCAGCCAAGATCAGGTTAGCGGGGGGGCAGGCGACAATGAGCAGTTCTTC.

The sample holds one count of this clone. The chain uses TRBV15 and TRBJ1-1; TRBD1 is a possible D gene (5 bases). V dropped 0 bases and J dropped 1 base, with 18 bases sitting between them. The CDR3 is made up of 18 amino acids. Germline lookup yields CDR1 LNHNV and CDR2 YYDKDF (reference sequence). The CDR3 coding sequence is TGTGCCACCAGCAGAGACTTCAGGGCGCGGGGGAGGAACACTGAAGCTTTCTTT. This gives the protein CATSRDFRARGRNTEAFF.

The chain employs TRBV29-1 and TRBJ1-2; 7 bases map to TRBD1. The germline gives CDR1 SQVTM, CDR2 ANQGSEA. The CDR3 is 14 residues long. V dropped 3 bases and J dropped 8; count of bases not matched to a gene: 12. The CDR3 here is CSVEPFGQAAGYTF. DNA of the CDR3: TGCAGCGTTGAGCCCTTTGGACAGGCGGCGGGCTACACCTTC.

This clone was counted once. V usage is TRBV6-8 and J usage is TRBJ1-1, with TRBD1 matching over 9 bases. The CDR3 is 14 amino acids. CDR1 MNHGY and CDR2 SAAAGT come from the germline V gene. The J segment lost 9 bases and the V segment lost 5 bases, leaving 10 bases of the junction unmatched. CDR3 nucleotides: TGTGCCAGCAGTAAGCGCAAAGGACAGGGGAAAGCTTTCTTT. Its translation: CASSKRKGQGKAFF.

This clone came up many times. V and J are TRBV27 and TRBJ2-5, with 9 nucleotides matching TRBD2. The ends lost 7 bases at V and 5 bases at J; junction bases unmatched: 11. The CDR3 extends over 15 amino acids. The germline CDR1 and CDR2 sequences are MNHEY and SMNVEV (reference sequence). The CDR3 sequence: CASTERVAGVETQYF. The CDR3 DNA follows: TGTGCCAGCACCGAGCGAGTAGCGGGAGTGGAGACCCAGTACTTC.

The V and J genes are TRBV5-8 and TRBJ2-7, with 9 bases that match TRBD1. The V segment lost 6 bases and the J segment 2 bases; nucleotides outside the gene matches: 6. Germline CDR1 SGHTS, CDR2 YDEGEE. The CDR3 consists of 14 residues. CDR3 in amino acids: CASTPGTGTYEQYF. The DNA of the CDR3 is TGTGCCAGCACTCCCGGGACAGGGACCTACGAGCAGTACTTC.